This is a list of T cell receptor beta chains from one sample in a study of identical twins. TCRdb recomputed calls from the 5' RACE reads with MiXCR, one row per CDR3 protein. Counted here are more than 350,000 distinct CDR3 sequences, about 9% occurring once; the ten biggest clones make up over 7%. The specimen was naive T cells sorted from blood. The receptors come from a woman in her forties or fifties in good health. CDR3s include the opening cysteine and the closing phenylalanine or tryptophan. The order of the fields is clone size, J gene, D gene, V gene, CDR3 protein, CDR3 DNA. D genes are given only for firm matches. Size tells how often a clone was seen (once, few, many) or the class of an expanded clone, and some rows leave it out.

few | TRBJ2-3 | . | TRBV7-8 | CASSPLQADTQYF | TGTGCCAGCAGCCCGCTGCAGGCAGATACGCAGTATTTT
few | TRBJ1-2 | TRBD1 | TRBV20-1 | CSARGQGRAYDGYTF | TGCAGTGCCCGGGGACAGGGAAGAGCATATGATGGCTACACCTTC
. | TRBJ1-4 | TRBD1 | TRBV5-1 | CASSLDGTVGEKLFF | TGCGCCAGCAGCTTGGATGGGACAGTCGGTGAAAAACTGTTTTTT
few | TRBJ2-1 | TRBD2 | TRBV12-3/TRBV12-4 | CASSLGSGAYNEQFF | TGTGCCAGCAGTTTAGGTAGCGGGGCCTACAATGAGCAGTTCTTC
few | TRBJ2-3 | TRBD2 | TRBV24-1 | CATSLGGLAEIDTDTQYF | TGTGCCACCAGCCTTGGGGGACTAGCGGAAATAGACACAGATACGCAGTATTTT
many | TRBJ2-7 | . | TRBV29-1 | CSVGGRGPSYEQYF | TGCAGCGTTGGGGGCAGGGGTCCCTCCTACGAGCAGTACTTC
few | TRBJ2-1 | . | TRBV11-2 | CASSTLRGRAPYNEQFF | TGTGCCAGCAGCACCCTGAGGGGGAGGGCCCCCTACAATGAGCAGTTCTTC
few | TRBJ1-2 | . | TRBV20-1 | CSARGTSSYTF | TGCAGTGCTAGAGGCACAAGCTCCTACACCTTC
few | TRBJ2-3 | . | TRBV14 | CASSLGLKSRSDTQYF | TGTGCCAGCAGCCTTGGACTAAAATCGAGGTCGGATACGCAGTATTTT
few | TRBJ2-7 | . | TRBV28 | CASSAAGDNDEQYF | TGTGCCAGCAGTGCTGCGGGCGACAATGACGAGCAGTACTTC
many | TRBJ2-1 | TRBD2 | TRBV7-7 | CASSPLAGDHNEQFF | TGTGCCAGCAGTCCACTAGCGGGAGATCACAATGAGCAGTTCTTC
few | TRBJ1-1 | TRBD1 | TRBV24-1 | CATSEARQGADEAFF | TGTGCCACCAGTGAAGCAAGACAGGGGGCAGATGAAGCTTTCTTT
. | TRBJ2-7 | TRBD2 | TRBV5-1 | CASSFALAGSYEQYF | TGCGCCAGCAGCTTTGCACTAGCGGGTTCCTACGAGCAGTACTTC
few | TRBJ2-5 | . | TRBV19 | CASSNIWGGVQYF | TGTGCCAGTAGTAACATTTGGGGAGGAGTCCAGTACTTC
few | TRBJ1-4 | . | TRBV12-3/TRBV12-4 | CASSWGRVANEKLFF | TGTGCCAGCAGTTGGGGGAGGGTGGCTAATGAAAAACTGTTTTTT
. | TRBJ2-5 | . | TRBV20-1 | CSARPGLRGAETQYF | TGCAGTGCTAGACCCGGACTTCGGGGGGCAGAGACCCAGTACTTC
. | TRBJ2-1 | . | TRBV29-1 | CSVGALQGSSYNEQFF | TGCAGCGTTGGGGCCCTACAGGGAAGCTCCTACAATGAGCAGTTCTTC
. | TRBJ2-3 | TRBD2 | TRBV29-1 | CSTTSGSTDTQYF | TGCAGCACCACTAGCGGGAGCACAGATACGCAGTATTTT
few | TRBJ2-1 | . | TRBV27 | CASRPNYNEQFF | TGTGCCAGCAGACCAAACTATAATGAGCAGTTCTTC
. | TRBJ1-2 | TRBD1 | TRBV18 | CASSPPFAGQGGGYTF | TGTGCCAGCTCACCACCGTTCGCGGGACAGGGAGGCGGCTACACCTTC
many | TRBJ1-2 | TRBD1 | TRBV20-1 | CSAREQGFGYTF | TGCAGTGCTAGAGAACAGGGGTTTGGCTACACCTTC
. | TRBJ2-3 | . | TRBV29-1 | CSGSGAGDTQYF | TGCAGCGGATCGGGAGCTGGAGATACGCAGTATTTT